This record concerns one TCR beta chain sequence. The antigen is not known. CDR3 length equals 15 residues. Germline V gene data show CDR1 as SGHKS and CDR2 as YYEKEE (reference sequence). V lost 4 bases and J lost 7, with 18 bases in between. MiXCR was run by TCRdb on the 5' RACE reads, yielding one entry per CDR3 protein. The data contain around 280,000 distinct CDR3 sequences, about 20% of them singletons. The data derive from a study of CD8 T cells in ankylosing spondylitis. Points from the study as a whole: Some of the motif variants had earlier been found in reactive arthritis patients' fluid and blood. Roughly eight highly homologous variants formed a TCR beta motif that appeared characteristic of ankylosing spondylitis blood.

Material for sequencing was blood, either unsorted or a sorted T cell fraction (not recorded which). V and J are TRBV5-5 and TRBJ2-1; D is possibly TRBD2 (6 bases). The TCR was taken from a male donor with ankylosing spondylitis or in good health (not recorded which). The CDR3: CASSRELGVGNEQFF. The CDR3 bases are TGTGCCAGCAGCCGGGAGCTAGGGGTTGGGAATGAGCAGTTCTTC.